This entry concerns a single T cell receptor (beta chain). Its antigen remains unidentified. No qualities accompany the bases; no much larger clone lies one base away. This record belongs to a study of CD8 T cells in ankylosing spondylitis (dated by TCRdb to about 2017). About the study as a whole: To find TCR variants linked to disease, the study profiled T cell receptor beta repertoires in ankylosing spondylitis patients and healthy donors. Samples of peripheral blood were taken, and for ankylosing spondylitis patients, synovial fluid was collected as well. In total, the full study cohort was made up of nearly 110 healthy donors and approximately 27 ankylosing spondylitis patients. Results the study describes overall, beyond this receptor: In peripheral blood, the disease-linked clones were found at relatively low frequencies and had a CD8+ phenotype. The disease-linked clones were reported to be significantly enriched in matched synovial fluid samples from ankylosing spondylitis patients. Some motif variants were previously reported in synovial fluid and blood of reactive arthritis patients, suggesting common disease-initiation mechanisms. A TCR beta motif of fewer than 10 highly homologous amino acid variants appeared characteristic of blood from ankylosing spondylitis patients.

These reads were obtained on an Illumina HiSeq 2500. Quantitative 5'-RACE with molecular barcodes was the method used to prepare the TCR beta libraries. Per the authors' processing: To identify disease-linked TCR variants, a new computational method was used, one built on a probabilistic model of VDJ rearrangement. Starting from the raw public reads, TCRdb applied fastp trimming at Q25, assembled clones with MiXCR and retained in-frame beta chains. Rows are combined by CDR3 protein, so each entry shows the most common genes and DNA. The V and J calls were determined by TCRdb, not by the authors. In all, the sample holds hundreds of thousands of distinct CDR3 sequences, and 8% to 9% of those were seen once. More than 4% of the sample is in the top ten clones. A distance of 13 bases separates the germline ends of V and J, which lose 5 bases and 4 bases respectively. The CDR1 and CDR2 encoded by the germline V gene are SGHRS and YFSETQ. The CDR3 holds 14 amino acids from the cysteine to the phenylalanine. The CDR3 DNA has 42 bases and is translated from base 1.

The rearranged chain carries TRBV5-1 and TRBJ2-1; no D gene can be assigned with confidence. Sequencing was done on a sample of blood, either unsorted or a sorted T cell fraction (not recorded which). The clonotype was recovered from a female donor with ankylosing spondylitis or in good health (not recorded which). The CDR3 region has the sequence CASRLIGSYNEQFF. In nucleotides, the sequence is TGCGCCAGCAGACTCATCGGATCTTACAATGAGCAGTTCTTC.